Each of the 17 T cell receptor beta chains below was sequenced from the same sample in a study of blood T cell repertoires in COVID-19. The method was immunoSEQ multiplex PCR; TCRdb's version includes in-frame clones alone and lacks a portion of them. The repertoire consists of 130,000 or so clones, with 88% occurring once and the leading ten covering approximately 10%. Input material: peripheral blood. These receptors came from a man aged 45-65 years with acute or convalescent COVID-19.

The rearrangement uses TRBV6-5 and TRBJ1-5, with TRBD1 as a possible D gene (6 bases). The CDR3 extends over 14 amino acids. V gave up 7 bases and J gave up 7 bases, with 17 bases separating them. From germline, CDR1 is MNHEY and CDR2 SVGAGI. The CDR3 DNA sequence: TGTGCCAGCACTTTGGGGGGGGCGGGCCAGCCCCAGCATTTT. Translation: CASTLGGAGQPQHF.

The genes are TRBV14 and TRBJ1-3, with D uncertain. V shed 3 bases and J shed 3 bases, with 15 bases lying between them. This CDR3 contains 16 residues. Germline V lookup: CDR1 SGHDN, CDR2 FVKESK. In DNA form, the CDR3 reads TGTGCCAGCAGCCAGACATCCACGATGAGTGGAAACACCATATATTTT. It is translated as CASSQTSTMSGNTIYF.

The chain joins TRBV6-5 to TRBJ1-2; D is possibly TRBD1 (5 bases). The ends were cut back, 6 bases at V and 7 bases at J, with 9 bases in the middle. This CDR3 is 11 amino acids long. The germline V gene encodes CDR1 MNHEY and CDR2 SVGAGI. The CDR3 region is CASRTGGGYTF. The CDR3 coding sequence is TGTGCCAGCAGAACGGGGGGTGGCTACACCTTC.

This chain joins TRBV11-2 and TRBJ2-1; D perhaps matches TRBD2 (6 bases). The germline CDR1 and CDR2 sequences are SGHAT and FQNNGV. Trimming pared 4 bases from V and 4 bases from J, leaving 11 bases between. This CDR3 has 14 amino acids. The CDR3 nucleotides read TGTGCCAGCAGCTCCCCTCGGGGGTACAATGAGCAGTTCTTC. As protein: CASSSPRGYNEQFF.

CDR3 region: CSAPKGERYTF. CDR3 in DNA: TGCAGTGCTCCCAAGGGGGAGCGCTACACCTTC. V usage is TRBV20-1 and J usage is TRBJ1-2, with a weak D call TRBD1 (6 bases). The CDR3 is 11 residues long. The V end lost 5 bases, the J end lost 9 bases, and 13 bases lay between the germline ends. The germline V gene encodes CDR1 DFQATT and CDR2 SNEGSKA (reference sequence).

This sequence joins TRBV19 and TRBJ1-1; D ambiguous. The V gene's germline CDR1 is LNHDA and CDR2 SQIVND (reference sequence). This CDR3 has 17 residues. The ends were cut back, 1 base at V and 1 base at J, with 16 bases in the middle. CDR3 coding DNA: TGTGCCAGTAGTATAGTTTGGGCAGACCTATCGAACACTGAAGCTTTCTTT. This translates into CASSIVWADLSNTEAFF.

This clone was counted between two and nine times. This rearrangement joins TRBV15 to TRBJ1-1, with a possible D match to TRBD1 (6 bases). V lost 5 bases and J lost 4, with 14 bases in between. The CDR3 loop spans 14 amino acids. The germline gives CDR1 LNHNV, CDR2 YYDKDF (reference sequence). The CDR3 reads CATSDRQASTEAFF. Here the CDR3 DNA reads TGTGCCACCAGCGACAGACAGGCGTCCACTGAAGCTTTCTTT.

The rearrangement joins TRBV7-6 to TRBJ1-1, with D perhaps matching TRBD1 (5 bases). Germline assignment: CDR1 SGHVS and CDR2 FNYEAQ. This CDR3 is 15 amino acids long. With 5 bases removed from V and 1 base from J, the gap between germline ends came to 14 bases. CDR3 sequence: CASSQSDNWNTEAFF. CDR3 bases: TGTGCCAGCAGCCAGTCGGACAATTGGAACACTGAAGCTTTCTTT.

This rearrangement joins TRBV5-1 to TRBJ1-2; D unresolved. Trimming took off 4 bases at V and 6 bases at J, with 13 bases between the two ends. The CDR3 is 13 residues long. In germline, CDR1 is SGHRS, CDR2 YFSETQ. The CDR3 protein is CASSPTTIDGYTF. CDR3 DNA sequence: TGCGCCAGCAGCCCGACAACAATCGATGGCTACACCTTC.

The chain is built from TRBV19 and TRBJ2-1, with no clear D. The CDR3 spans 13 residues. V was clipped by 6 bases and J by 4 bases, with 10 bases between them. CDR1 is LNHDA and CDR2 is SQIVND in the germline V gene (reference sequence). CDR3 residues: CASRARAYNEQFF. Here the CDR3 DNA reads TGTGCCAGTAGAGCTAGAGCGTACAATGAGCAGTTCTTC.

In its sample, this clone was seen once. The chain couples TRBV2 to TRBJ1-5; the D gene is possibly TRBD1 (5 bases). CDR1 is SNHLY, CDR2 FYNNEI, per germline. The germline V and J ends were trimmed by 2 bases and 7 bases, with 12 bases remaining between them. This CDR3 is built from 14 residues. CDR3 coding DNA: TGTGCCAGCAGTGAACTGGGGGGGGGACAGCCCCAGCATTTT. This encodes CASSELGGGQPQHF.

The chain combines TRBV19 with TRBJ1-1; D might be TRBD1 (5 bases). The CDR3 is 13 amino acids. The V end was cut by 7 bases, the J end by 5 bases, with 14 bases between. Looked up from germline, CDR1 is LNHDA and CDR2 is SQIVND (reference sequence). The CDR3 DNA reads as TGTGCCAGTAATCAGGGCAGACGAACTGAAGCTTTCTTT. Residues: CASNQGRRTEAFF.

The rearrangement links TRBV5-1 to TRBJ2-1; a possible D gene is TRBD2 (6 bases). The germline V and J ends were trimmed by 1 base and 4 bases, with 12 bases remaining between them. The length of the CDR3 is 15 residues. CDR1 and CDR2 from the germline V gene are SGHRS and YFSETQ. CDR3 region: CASSLQPGVYNEQFF. CDR3 sequence (DNA): TGCGCCAGCAGCTTGCAACCGGGGGTTTACAATGAGCAGTTCTTC.

This clone was found once. A junction boundary mismatches the germline segment, possibly from a read error. V usage is TRBV11-2 and J usage is TRBJ1-3; tentatively, D is TRBD1 (6 bases). Germline V gene data show CDR1 as SGHAT and CDR2 as FQNNGV. This CDR3 region has 16 residues. CDR3 sequence reads: CASSVDRMDSGNTIYF. CDR3 coding DNA: TGTGCCAGCAGCGTAGACAGGATGGACTCTGGAAACACCATATATTTT.

This chain uses TRBV7-3 with TRBJ1-1; 8 nucleotides agree with TRBD1. Germline lookup yields CDR1 SGHTA and CDR2 FQGTGA. V gave up 5 bases and J gave up 3 bases; unmatched junction bases: 5. This CDR3 is built from 14 residues. The CDR3 bases are TGTGCCAGCAGCCTCCAGGACAGGGACACTGAAGCTTTCTTT. Its translation is CASSLQDRDTEAFF.

Only a few counts were recorded for this clone. The chain joins TRBV10-2 to TRBJ1-6; 8 bases match TRBD1. The CDR3 has 14 amino acids. Germline V gene sequence: CDR1 WSHSY, CDR2 SAAADI. V lost 5 bases to trimming and J lost 10 bases; unmatched junction nucleotides: 7. The CDR3 loop reads CASSPGQVGSPLHF. CDR3 coding DNA: TGCGCCAGCAGTCCGGGACAGGTGGGCTCACCCCTCCACTTT.

In nucleotides, the CDR3 is TGCGCCAGCAGCTTGAGGGGACAGGGGTACAATGAGCAGTTCTTC. Translated: CASSLRGQGYNEQFF. The V call is TRBV5-1, the J call TRBJ2-1; 10 nucleotides line up with TRBD1. Germline V gene data show CDR1 as SGHRS and CDR2 as YFSETQ. The ends lost 1 base at V and 4 bases at J; junction bases unmatched: 2. There are 15 residues in the CDR3.